These T cell receptor beta chains were read from a single sample in a study of regulatory T cells in long-lasting Graves disease. TCRdb recomputed calls from the multiplex PCR reads with MiXCR, one row per CDR3 protein. Of some 460,000 distinct CDR3 sequences listed, roughly 15% are singletons. These sequences were also reported in another study, on T cells in Graves' hyperthyroidism and ophthalmopathy.

Sample: peripheral blood mononuclear cells (PBMCs), taken at new diagnosis, from a patient treated with antithyroid drugs. All receptors derive from a man aged 35 to 55 with Graves disease. CDR3s leave out the opening cysteine and the closing phenylalanine or tryptophan.

>TRBJ1-4|14|TRBV6-5
ASSYTTGTLDEKLF
>TRBJ2-3|13|TRBV7-3
ASSYQAGVADTQY
>TRBJ2-1|14|TRBV24-1
ATSDRQGAGYNEQF
>TRBJ2-1|12|TRBV28
ASSFELGAVEQF
>TRBJ2-5|13|TRBV6-1
ASRASGSGGETQY
>TRBJ1-5|11|TRBV20-1
SALDTSNQPQH
>TRBJ2-7|13|TRBV3-1
ASSQVGQHTYEQY
>TRBJ2-1|13|TRBV7-9
ASSLTATGAGEQF
>TRBJ2-1|12|TRBV20-1
SARGTSGINEQF
>TRBJ2-5|15|TRBV6-2/TRBV6-3
ASSPGTTLGSGETQY
>TRBJ2-5|11|TRBV28
ASGAGGQETQY
>TRBJ1-1|11|TRBV30
AWKRNLNTEAF
>TRBJ2-1|12|TRBV19
ASSMREGLDEQF
>TRBJ2-5|14|TRBV20-1
SAPQLRGQGLETQY
>TRBJ2-3|12|TRBV6-1
ASTPPRGVDTQY
>TRBJ1-4|9|TRBV6-1
ASNLPTQLF
>TRBJ1-1|13|TRBV12-3/TRBV12-4
AITNRQGIKTEAF
>TRBJ1-2|12|TRBV7-9
ASSSTAHPRGYT
>TRBJ2-7|12|TRBV20-1
TMTSGSGLQRQY
>TRBJ1-3|14|TRBV5-1
ASSLKREFSGNTIY
>TRBJ2-7|12|TRBV5-8
ASSLIKEGDEQY
>TRBJ2-1|12|TRBV12-3/TRBV12-4
ASNHPGNPNEQF
>TRBJ1-3|13|TRBV19
ASMDGRISGNTIY
>TRBJ1-4|12|TRBV6-1
ASSRTGTAEKLF
>TRBJ2-1|16|TRBV28
ASSLRDLGNKGRDEQF
>TRBJ1-3|14|TRBV11-2
ASSSRTGRNGNTIY
>TRBJ2-4|14|TRBV28
ASRTAGTSGSNIQY
>TRBJ2-7|12|TRBV15
ATSRERFTYEQY
>TRBJ2-1|13|TRBV24-1
ATSAYRSSYNEQF
>TRBJ1-6|12|TRBV20-1
SANIPAGPPPLH
>TRBJ2-1|12|TRBV6-1
ASTELALNNEQF
>TRBJ1-3|12|TRBV19
ASSPTGGGNTIY
>TRBJ2-7|11|TRBV7-9
ASSKRRDDEQY
>TRBJ1-3|9|TRBV5-1
ASSNGNTIY
>TRBJ2-7|13|TRBV11-2
ASSTLPGFAHEQY
>TRBJ2-3|13|TRBV5-5
ASRFLEVYADTQY
>TRBJ2-3|12|TRBV20-1
SALPLRGPDTQY
>TRBJ2-7|11|TRBV19
ASSIRDRYEQY
>TRBJ2-7|17|TRBV2
ASSAQTSGRPGGGDEQY
>TRBJ2-7|12|TRBV27
PHMSSGTTYEQY
>TRBJ2-7|11|TRBV29-1
SVGTSRTYEQY
>TRBJ2-7|9|TRBV6-1
ASGTDYEQY
>TRBJ2-1|13|TRBV2
ASSESGRAGDEQF
>TRBJ2-6|17|TRBV5-1
ASSKQTGTAKSGANVLT
>TRBJ1-1|11|TRBV7-2
ASSVKLGTEAF
>TRBJ1-2|14|TRBV27
ASSLSQGQDRYGYT
>TRBJ2-3|15|TRBV20-1
SASGPLGAGATDTQY
>TRBJ2-1|11|TRBV4-2
ASSREERVEQF
>TRBJ2-1|14|TRBV5-6
ASSTSGGWGVNEQF
>TRBJ1-2|12|TRBV3-1
ASSQVRRGYGYT
>TRBJ2-1|12|TRBV29-1
SSRGTDTNNEQF
>TRBJ2-5|12|TRBV28
ASSGGQPQETQY
>TRBJ2-3|12|TRBV29-1
SVTYYVGADTQY
>TRBJ2-7|11|TRBV20-1
SASGGALYEQY
>TRBJ2-1|12|TRBV29-1
SVFTGTIYNEQF
>TRBJ1-6|11|TRBV12-3/TRBV12-4
ASRTGHNSPLH
>TRBJ2-3|14|TRBV10-2
ASSEWTSGRTDTQY
>TRBJ2-1|16|TRBV7-9
ASSGSWTSAGDYNEQF
>TRBJ2-2|13|TRBV5-6
ASSLMGRNTGELF
>TRBJ2-2|15|TRBV5-1
ASSLAGGAANTGELF